These 24 T cell receptor beta chains share one sample of origin, sequenced in a study of CD8+CD57+ T cells in acquired aplastic anemia. All sequencing subjects had displayed CD8+CD57+ cell expansion on flow cytometry. Genomic DNA, the template, was used for profiling of the TCR beta VDJ and CDR3. TCRdb re-derived calls from the reads in MiXCR, one entry per CDR3 protein. This table has 250,000 to 350,000 distinct CDR3 sequences, 56% appearing once. The sequenced sample consisted of sorted CD4+, CD8+, or CD8+CD57+ T cells (not recorded which) from PBMCs. The source of these receptors is a human donor with aplastic anemia.

This clonotype was seen at least ten times. The CDR3 spells CASSSGTLNTEAFF. The CDR3 coding sequence is TGCGCCAGCAGCTCAGGGACACTAAACACTGAAGCTTTCTTT. The chain joins TRBV5-1 to TRBJ1-1; D may be TRBD1 (6 bases). The V end lost 3 bases, the J end lost 2 bases, and 11 bases lay between the germline ends. CDR3 length: 14 residues. Germline V CDR1 and CDR2: SGHRS, YFSETQ.

This chain uses TRBV2 with TRBJ1-2; D perhaps matches TRBD1 (6 bases). The CDR3 extends over 12 amino acids. V was clipped by 11 bases and J by 4 bases, with 14 bases between them. Germline V gene data show CDR1 as SNHLY and CDR2 as FYNNEI. In DNA form, the CDR3 reads TGTGCCCGAAATAGGGGGACCTATGGCTACACCTTC. Its translation: CARNRGTYGYTF.

Turning to this clonotype: It is likely a read error, because the conserved phenylalanine at the end of the CDR3 is missing. The V and J genes are TRBV25-1 and TRBJ2-1, with D hard to call. This CDR3 contains 11 residues. Looked up from germline, CDR1 is MGHDK and CDR2 is SYGVNS. Trimming removed 4 bases from V and 12 bases from J, with 10 bases in between. The chain's CDR3 is CASSASSGQFS. CDR3 DNA: TGTGCCAGCAGTGCTTCCTCGGGGCAGTTCTCC.

This clonotype has just a few counts. This rearrangement joins TRBV10-3 to TRBJ2-7; 8 bases are shared with TRBD1. The V gene's germline CDR1 is ENHRY and CDR2 SYGVKD. V dropped 3 bases and J dropped 9; count of bases not matched to a gene: 7. CDR3 length: 13 amino acids. The CDR3 region has the DNA TGTGCCATCAGTGATCGGCAGGGGGCCAGGCAGTACTTC. It encodes CAISDRQGARQYF.

This clonotype has a count of ten or more. V gene TRBV7-7 combines with J gene TRBJ2-5, with 8 bases fitting TRBD2. Germline V gives CDR1 SSHAT, CDR2 FNYEAQ (reference sequence). The CDR3 extends over 14 amino acids. The V gene end was trimmed by 3 bases and the J gene end by 4 bases; junction bases not matched to a gene: 4. As DNA, the CDR3 is TGTGCCAGCAGCTTGGGGCTAGCGGGAGAGACCCAGTACTTC. It encodes CASSLGLAGETQYF.

This clonotype was detected only a few times. The CDR3 is CASSPILAGSDEQYF. CDR3 bases: TGTGCCAGCAGCCCCATACTAGCGGGCTCAGACGAGCAGTACTTC. V is TRBV5-6 and J is TRBJ2-7; 9 positions match TRBD2. The CDR3 runs to 15 residues. Trimming removed 4 bases from V and 5 bases from J; junction bases left unmatched: 10. Germline V gene data show CDR1 as SGHDT and CDR2 as YYEEEE.

This sequence joins TRBV7-3 and TRBJ2-3; a possible D gene is TRBD1 (5 bases). CDR3 size: 14 residues. The V gene's germline CDR1 is SGHTA and CDR2 FQGTGA. The ends were cut back, 5 bases at V and 0 bases at J, with 9 bases in the middle. Here the CDR3 reads CASSPQGSTDTQYF. The CDR3 DNA is TGTGCCAGCAGCCCCCAGGGAAGCACAGATACGCAGTATTTT. Looking up the rest from reference TRBV7-3 and TRBJ2-3 gives the full variable domain: GAGVSQTPSNKVTEKGKYVELRCDPISGHTALYWYRQSLGQGPEFLIYFQGTGAADDSGLPNDRFFAVRPEGSVSTLKIQRTERGDSAVYLCASSPQGSTDTQYFGPGTRLTVL.

This clonotype has a count of ten or more. The V gene is TRBV12-3 or TRBV12-4, the J gene TRBJ1-2; D not certain. V dropped 5 bases and J dropped 4 bases, with 8 bases sitting between them. The CDR3 has 12 amino acids. The DNA for the CDR3 is TGTGCCAGCAGTAGGGATGTCTATGGCTACACCTTC. Protein sequence: CASSRDVYGYTF.

This clonotype has a handful of counts. This sequence joins TRBV10-3 and TRBJ2-7; weak D call: TRBD1 (5 bases). This CDR3 contains 14 residues. Trimming took off 0 bases at V and 7 bases at J, with 13 bases between the two ends. Germline V lookup: CDR1 ENHRY, CDR2 SYGVKD. The chain's CDR3 is CAISESSGRGEQYF. The CDR3 DNA sequence: TGTGCCATCAGTGAGTCCTCAGGGCGTGGAGAGCAGTACTTC.

This chain joins TRBV3-1 and TRBJ1-1; a weak D match, TRBD1 (5 bases). CDR1 and CDR2 from the germline V gene are LGHDT and YNNKEL (reference sequence). V was cut by 8 bases and J by 6 bases, with 19 bases left in between. The CDR3 is 14 residues long. This CDR3 is CASGGAGDIAEAFF. The CDR3 DNA follows: TGTGCCAGCGGCGGAGCGGGGGATATCGCTGAAGCTTTCTTT.

V is TRBV7-2 and J is TRBJ2-7, with a possible D match to TRBD2 (7 bases). Trimming stripped 5 bases from V and 6 bases from J, with 23 bases between. CDR3 length equals 16 residues. The germline V gene has CDR1 SGHTA and CDR2 FQGNSA. The DNA of the CDR3 is TGTGCCAGCAGCCCTAGGGGGGGGGCAGGGCGGCTCGAGCAGTACTTC. Its translation: CASSPRGGAGRLEQYF.

A note on this clonotype: Possible read error: a much larger clone is one base away. This rearrangement joins TRBV12-3 or TRBV12-4 to TRBJ2-4, with D tentatively TRBD1 (5 bases). CDR3 length: 14 amino acids. Between the trimmed V and J ends, which lost 5 bases and 7 bases, there was a span of 15 bases. The CDR3 DNA follows: TGTGCCAGCAGTCCTGACAGTTCAGGGAACATTCAGTACTTC. It translates to CASSPDSSGNIQYF.

The CDR3 region has the DNA TGTGCCACCAGTGACGGGACAGCCTATGGCTACACCTTC. It is translated as CATSDGTAYGYTF. The chain carries TRBV24-1 and TRBJ1-2; 7 bases fit TRBD1. The germline V gene encodes CDR1 KGHDR and CDR2 SFDVKD. Unmatched junction bases numbered 2, after V lost 4 bases and J lost 4 bases. The CDR3 runs to 13 residues.

J is TRBJ1-2 and V is TRBV2, with 10 bases aligning to TRBD1. Trimming removed 11 bases from V and 1 base from J; junction bases left unmatched: 10. The CDR3 contains 15 residues. CDR1 and CDR2 from the germline V gene are SNHLY and FYNNEI. The CDR3 is CAGSRDRGCNYGYTF. The CDR3 coding sequence is TGTGCCGGCTCGCGGGACAGGGGTTGTAACTATGGCTACACCTTC.

On this clonotype itself: At one end, the junction sequence differs from germline, possibly due to a read error. The chain joins TRBV20-1 to TRBJ1-3, with D uncertain. This CDR3 has 15 residues. Germline loops: CDR1 DFQATT, CDR2 SNEGSKA (reference sequence). CDR3 nucleotide sequence: TGCAGTGCTGGAGAGGCTAGCGGGGCTGGAAACACCATATATTTT. Amino acids: CSAGEASGAGNTIYF.

The V gene is TRBV7-2, the J gene TRBJ1-2; D perhaps matches TRBD1 (6 bases). The V end lost 4 bases, the J end lost 5 bases, and 17 bases lay between the germline ends. Germline V gene sequence: CDR1 SGHTA, CDR2 FQGNSA. The CDR3 is 15 amino acids. The CDR3 region is CASSSPGGRMYGYTF. The CDR3, as DNA: TGTGCCAGCAGCTCTCCGGGGGGGCGGATGTATGGCTACACCTTC.

Of note for this clonotype: A single base separates this from a much larger clone, so it may be a read error. This chain uses TRBV15 with TRBJ2-5, with 8 bases aligning to TRBD1. The CDR3 is 14 amino acids. In germline, CDR1 is LNHNV, CDR2 YYDKDF (reference sequence). Germline trimming cut 2 bases from V and 2 bases from J; bases unmatched to any gene: 1. CDR3 loop: CATSRNRGQETQYF. The DNA for the CDR3 is TGTGCCACCAGCAGAAACAGGGGGCAAGAGACCCAGTACTTC.

The chain recombines TRBV7-8 with TRBJ2-1, with TRBD2 identical over 10 bases. The CDR3 length is 16 residues. Germline lookup yields CDR1 SGHVS and CDR2 FQNEAQ. V lost 1 base and J lost 2; bases outside the gene matches: 2. The CDR3 region has the DNA TGTGCCAGCAGCTTAGGGAGCGGGAGGGCCTACAATGAGCAGTTCTTC. Its protein product is CASSLGSGRAYNEQFF. The full variable domain, its missing parts supplied by reference TRBV7-8 and TRBJ2-1, is GAGVSQSPRYKVAKRGQDVALRCDPISGHVSLFWYQQALGQGPEFLTYFQNEAQLDKSGLPSDRFFAERPEGSVSTLKIQRTQQEDSAVYLCASSLGSGRAYNEQFFGPGTRLTVL.

The J gene is TRBJ2-5, the V gene TRBV5-5; D might be TRBD1 (5 bases). V shed 3 bases and J shed 0 bases, with 9 bases lying between them. The CDR3 totals 14 residues. Germline lookup yields CDR1 SGHKS and CDR2 YYEKEE (reference sequence). CDR3 in DNA: TGTGCCAGCAGCTCAGACAGCAACCAAGAGACCCAGTACTTC. This codes for CASSSDSNQETQYF.

Comments on this clonotype: This may be a read error, as it is one base from a much larger clone. The chain links TRBV2 to TRBJ2-1; D not resolved. The CDR3 loop spans 14 amino acids. The V end was cut by 6 bases, the J end by 8 bases, with 17 bases between. Germline CDR1 is SNHLY and CDR2 is FYNNEI. CDR3 sequence: CASSPGPLRDEQFF. CDR3 sequence (DNA): TGTGCCAGCAGCCCCGGGCCCCTTCGAGATGAGCAGTTCTTC.

The V call is TRBV19, the J call TRBJ2-7; TRBD1 might be the D (6 bases). Germline V gene lookup returns CDR1 LNHDA and CDR2 SQIVND (reference sequence). The CDR3 is made up of 12 amino acids. The V end was cut by 9 bases, the J end by 0 bases, with 9 bases between. DNA for the CDR3: TGTGCCAGAGACAGGAGCTCCTACGAGCAGTACTTC. Encoded protein: CARDRSSYEQYF. Supplemented by reference TRBV19 and TRBJ2-7, the full variable domain reads DGGITQSPKYLFRKEGQNVTLSCEQNLNHDAMYWYRQDPGQGLRLIYYSQIVNDFQKGDIAEGYSVSREKKESFPLTVTSAQKNPTAFYLCARDRSSYEQYFGPGTRLTVT.

This clonotype was observed at least ten times. The V and J genes are TRBV7-3 and TRBJ1-1, with 9 nucleotides matching TRBD1. Germline V CDR1 and CDR2: SGHTA, FQGTGA. Germline trimming cut 3 bases from V and 9 bases from J; bases unmatched to any gene: 2. The CDR3 is made up of 12 amino acids. The CDR3 bases are TGTGCCAGCAGCTTGGGACAGGGTAAAGCTTTCTTT. This gives the protein CASSLGQGKAFF.

The rearrangement joins TRBV7-3 to TRBJ2-1; a weak D match, TRBD2 (5 bases). Germline V lookup: CDR1 SGHTA, CDR2 FQGTGA. Trimming shortened V by 1 base and J by 4 bases, and 5 bases separated the two germline ends. The CDR3 is made up of 13 amino acids. CDR3 in DNA: TGTGCCAGCAGCTTAATAGCGTACAATGAGCAGTTCTTC. This sequence encodes CASSLIAYNEQFF. The full variable domain, rest sourced from reference TRBV7-3 and TRBJ2-1, is GAGVSQTPSNKVTEKGKYVELRCDPISGHTALYWYRQSLGQGPEFLIYFQGTGAADDSGLPNDRFFAVRPEGSVSTLKIQRTERGDSAVYLCASSLIAYNEQFFGPGTRLTVL.

In its sample, this clonotype was seen a few times. V and J are TRBV7-3 and TRBJ1-1, with no clear D. CDR1 SGHTA and CDR2 FQGTGA come from the germline V gene. The V end lost 2 bases, the J end lost 1 base, and 5 bases lay between the germline ends. The CDR3 consists of 13 residues. The CDR3 spells CASSLWENTEAFF. The CDR3 region has the DNA TGTGCCAGCAGCTTATGGGAGAACACTGAAGCTTTCTTT.